This TCR beta chain is drawn from a study of blood T cell repertoires in COVID-19. Across the study: COVID-19 samples from acute and convalescent phases originated in the United States, Italy and Spain.

This clone was seen just once. Clones were sequenced by immunoSEQ multiplex PCR, and TCRdb holds only the in-frame ones, with some missing. The sample contains 90,000 to 130,000 clones, around 86% of which appear only once. V was cut by 6 bases and J by 1 base, with 8 bases left in between. This CDR3 region has 13 residues. Germline CDR1 MNHEY, CDR2 SVGEGT. Sequencing was performed on peripheral blood. The J gene is TRBJ2-3, the V gene TRBV6-2 or TRBV6-3; D is unresolved. This clonotype was obtained from a woman between 65 and 79 years old with acute or convalescent COVID-19. The CDR3 protein is CASSLGGTDTQYF. CDR3 in DNA: TGTGCCAGCAGCCTCGGTGGCACAGATACGCAGTATTTT.